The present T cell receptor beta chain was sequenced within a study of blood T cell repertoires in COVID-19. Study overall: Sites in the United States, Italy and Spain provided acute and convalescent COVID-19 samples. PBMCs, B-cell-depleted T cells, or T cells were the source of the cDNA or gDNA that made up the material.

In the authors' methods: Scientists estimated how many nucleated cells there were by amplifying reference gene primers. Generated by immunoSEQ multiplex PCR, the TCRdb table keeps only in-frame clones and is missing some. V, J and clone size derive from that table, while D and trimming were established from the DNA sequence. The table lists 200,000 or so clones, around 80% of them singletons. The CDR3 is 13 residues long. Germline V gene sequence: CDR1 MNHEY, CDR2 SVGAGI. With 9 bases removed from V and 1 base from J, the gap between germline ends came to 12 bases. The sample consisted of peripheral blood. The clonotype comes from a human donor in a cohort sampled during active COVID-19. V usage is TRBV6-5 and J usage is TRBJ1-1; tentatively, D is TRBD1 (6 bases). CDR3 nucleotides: TGTGCCAGTAAGGGAGGGGGGAACACTGAAGCTTTCTTT. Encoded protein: CASKGGGNTEAFF.